A single sample gave rise to the 3 T cell receptor beta chains below, sequenced in a study of OX40 agonist ivuxolimab in advanced cancers. Produced via immunoSEQ multiplex PCR; TCRdb's table is partial and in-frame only. The sample has around 81,000 clones; roughly 80% are singletons. Specimen: CD4+ or CD8+ T cells sorted from blood, collected in a trial of the OX40 agonist ivuxolimab. These receptors originate from an adult with an advanced solid tumor such as melanoma, head and neck, liver or kidney cancer.

The chain is built from TRBV5-4 and TRBJ1-4, with TRBD1 as a possible D gene (6 bases). CDR1 is SGHNT and CDR2 is YYREEE in the germline V gene (reference sequence). The CDR3 extends over 15 amino acids. V was cut by 4 bases and J by 0 bases, with 10 bases left in between. As DNA, the CDR3 is TGTGCCAGCAGCATTGGGACAACAACTAATGAAAAACTGTTTTTT. This encodes CASSIGTTTNEKLFF.

As regards this clone: A read error may account for a junction end that differs from germline. J is TRBJ2-5 and V is TRBV7-9, with TRBD1 matching over 8 bases. The J call may be wrong; the DNA end is better matched by TRBJ2-7. Germline V gene data show CDR1 as SEHNR and CDR2 as FQNEAQ (reference sequence). The CDR3 is 16 amino acids. As DNA, the CDR3 is TGTGCCAGCAGTTTAGGACAGGGAGGAGATATCTACGAGCAGTACTTC. Protein sequence: CASSLGQGGDIYEQYF.

V and J are TRBV6-5 and TRBJ1-2; D is unclear. The CDR3 runs to 13 residues. CDR1 is MNHEY, CDR2 SVGAGI, per germline. Trimming removed 8 bases at V and 0 bases at J, with 10 bases between. As DNA, the CDR3 is TGTGCCAGCCACCTGTTGGCTAACTATGGCTACACCTTC. This encodes CASHLLANYGYTF.